The clone carrying this T cell receptor beta chain was detected a few times. This sample was taken from a study of blood T cell repertoires in COVID-19. Study-wide context: Sources were T cells, B-cell-depleted T cells, or PBMCs; the material itself was cDNA or gDNA.

Sequencing used immunoSEQ multiplex PCR; TCRdb keeps in-frame clones, though not all of them. This sample has roughly 300,000 clones, with approximately 85% found just once. The CDR3 runs 12 residues. Trimming took 4 bases from V and 8 from J, leaving 11 bases between them. The germline gives CDR1 LGHDT, CDR2 YNNKEL (reference sequence). Sequenced input: peripheral blood. The chain carries TRBV3-1 (or the pseudogene TRBV3-2) and TRBJ1-2, with D tentatively TRBD1 (6 bases). This clonotype was obtained from a human donor in a cohort sampled during active COVID-19. DNA of the CDR3: TGTGCCAGCAGCCGGGGGGGCGGGGGCTACACCTTC. Its translation is CASSRGGGGYTF.